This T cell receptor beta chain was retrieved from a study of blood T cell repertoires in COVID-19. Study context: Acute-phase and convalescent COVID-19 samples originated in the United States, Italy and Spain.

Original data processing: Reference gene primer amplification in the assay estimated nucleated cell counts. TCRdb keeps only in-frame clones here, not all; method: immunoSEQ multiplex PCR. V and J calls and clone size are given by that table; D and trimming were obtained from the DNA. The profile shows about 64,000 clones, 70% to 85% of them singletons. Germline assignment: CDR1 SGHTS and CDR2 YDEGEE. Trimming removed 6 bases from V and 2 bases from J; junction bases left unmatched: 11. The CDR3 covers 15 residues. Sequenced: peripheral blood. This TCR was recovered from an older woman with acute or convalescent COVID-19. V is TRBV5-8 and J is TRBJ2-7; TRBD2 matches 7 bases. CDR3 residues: CASTKRAGEAYEQYF. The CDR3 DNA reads TGTGCCAGCACCAAGCGGGCGGGGGAGGCCTACGAGCAGTACTTC.